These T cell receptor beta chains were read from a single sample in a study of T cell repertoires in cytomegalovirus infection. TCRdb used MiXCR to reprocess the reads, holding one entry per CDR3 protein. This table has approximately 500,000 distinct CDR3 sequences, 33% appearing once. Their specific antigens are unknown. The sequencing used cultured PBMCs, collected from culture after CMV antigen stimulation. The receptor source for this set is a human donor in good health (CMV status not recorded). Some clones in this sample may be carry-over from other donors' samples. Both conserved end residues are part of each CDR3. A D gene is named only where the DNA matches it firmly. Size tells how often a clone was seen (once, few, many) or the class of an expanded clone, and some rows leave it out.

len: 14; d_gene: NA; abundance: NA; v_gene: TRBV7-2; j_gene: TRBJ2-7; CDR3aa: CASSLGSDRHEQYF; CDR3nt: TGTGCCAGCAGCTTAGGTTCCGACAGGCACGAGCAGTACTTC
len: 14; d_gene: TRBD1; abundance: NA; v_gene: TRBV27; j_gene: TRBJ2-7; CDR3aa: CASKTGGIWDEQYF; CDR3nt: TGTGCCAGCAAAACAGGGGGCATTTGGGACGAGCAGTACTTC
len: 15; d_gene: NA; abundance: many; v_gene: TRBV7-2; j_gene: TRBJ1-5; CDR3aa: CASSLVLGSNQPQHF; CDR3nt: TGTGCCAGCAGCTTAGTTTTAGGGAGCAATCAGCCCCAGCATTTT
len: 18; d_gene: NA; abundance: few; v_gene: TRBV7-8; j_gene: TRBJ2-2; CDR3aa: CASSLAGQSTRRTGELFF; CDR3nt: TGTGCCAGCAGCTTAGCGGGGCAGTCGACCCGGCGAACCGGGGAGCTGTTTTTT
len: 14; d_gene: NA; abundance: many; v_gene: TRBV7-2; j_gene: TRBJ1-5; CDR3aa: CASSLPQGNQPQHF; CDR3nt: TGTGCCAGCAGCTTACCACAGGGTAATCAGCCCCAGCATTTT
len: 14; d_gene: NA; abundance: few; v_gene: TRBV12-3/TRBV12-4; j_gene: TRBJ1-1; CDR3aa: CASRPGRWNTEAFF; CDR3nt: TGTGCCAGCAGGCCCGGGCGCTGGAACACTGAAGCTTTCTTT
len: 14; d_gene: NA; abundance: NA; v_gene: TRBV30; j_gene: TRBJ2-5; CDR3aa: CAWSAGTFQETQYF; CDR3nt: TGTGCCTGGAGTGCCGGGACTTTTCAAGAGACCCAGTACTTC
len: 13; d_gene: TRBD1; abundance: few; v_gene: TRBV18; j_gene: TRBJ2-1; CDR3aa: CASSQTGDNEQFF; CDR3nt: TGTGCCAGCTCTCAAACAGGGGACAATGAGCAGTTCTTC
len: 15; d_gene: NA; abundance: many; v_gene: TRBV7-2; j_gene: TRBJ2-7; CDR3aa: CASSLAGHTIYEQYF; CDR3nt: TGTGCCAGCAGCTTAGCGGGACACACAATCTACGAGCAGTACTTC
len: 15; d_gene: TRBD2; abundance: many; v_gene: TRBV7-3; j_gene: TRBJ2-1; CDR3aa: CASSDGTSGRHEQFF; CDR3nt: TGTGCCAGCAGCGACGGGACTAGCGGGAGGCATGAGCAGTTCTTC
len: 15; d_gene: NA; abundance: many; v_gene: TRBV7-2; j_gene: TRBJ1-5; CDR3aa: CASSLARVSREPQHF; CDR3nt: TGTGCCAGCAGCTTAGCCCGGGTGAGCAGGGAGCCCCAGCATTTT
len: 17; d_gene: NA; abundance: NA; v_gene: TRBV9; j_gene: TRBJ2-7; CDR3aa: CASSESNRAISSYEQYF; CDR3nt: TGTGCCAGCAGTGAAAGTAACCGGGCCATAAGCTCCTACGAGCAGTACTTC
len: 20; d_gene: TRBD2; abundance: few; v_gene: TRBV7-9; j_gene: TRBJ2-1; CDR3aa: CASSSRLAGAHTALYNEQFF; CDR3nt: TGTGCCAGCAGCTCCCGACTAGCGGGAGCCCATACTGCCTTATACAATGAGCAGTTCTTC
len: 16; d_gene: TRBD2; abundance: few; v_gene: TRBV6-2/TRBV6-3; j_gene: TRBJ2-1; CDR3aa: CASSYGGTRRYNEQFF; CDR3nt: TGTGCCAGCAGTTATGGAGGGACTAGGCGCTACAATGAGCAGTTCTTC
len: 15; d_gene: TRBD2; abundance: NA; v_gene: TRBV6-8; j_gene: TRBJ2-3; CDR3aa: CASRRSGLAADTQYF; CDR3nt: TGTGCCAGCAGGAGGTCCGGACTAGCGGCAGATACGCAGTATTTT
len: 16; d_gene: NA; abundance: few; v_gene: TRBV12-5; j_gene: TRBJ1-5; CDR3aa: CASGIPFGIPGWPQHF; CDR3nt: TGTGCTAGTGGTATTCCTTTTGGGATCCCGGGATGGCCCCAGCATTTT
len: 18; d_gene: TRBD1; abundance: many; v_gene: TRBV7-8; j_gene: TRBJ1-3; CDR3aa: CASSPRTRQGTPGNTIYF; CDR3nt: TGTGCCAGCAGCCCCCGAACCAGACAGGGGACCCCTGGAAACACCATATATTTT
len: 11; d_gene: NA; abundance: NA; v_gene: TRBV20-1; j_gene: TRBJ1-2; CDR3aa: CSARDDYGYTF; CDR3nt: TGCAGTGCTAGGGACGACTATGGCTACACCTTC
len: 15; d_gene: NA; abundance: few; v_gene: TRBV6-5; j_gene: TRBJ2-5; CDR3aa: CASSYGGTGTETQYF; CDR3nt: TGTGCCAGCAGTTACGGGGGAACAGGGACGGAGACCCAGTACTTC
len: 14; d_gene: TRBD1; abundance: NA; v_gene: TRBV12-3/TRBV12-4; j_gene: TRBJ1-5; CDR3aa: CASSWTGVDQPQHF; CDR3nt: TGTGCCAGCAGTTGGACAGGGGTTGATCAGCCCCAGCATTTT
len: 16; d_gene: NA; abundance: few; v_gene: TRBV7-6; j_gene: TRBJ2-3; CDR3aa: CASSSPSARATDTQYF; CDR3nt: TGTGCCAGCAGCTCCCCATCGGCGAGGGCGACAGATACGCAGTATTTT
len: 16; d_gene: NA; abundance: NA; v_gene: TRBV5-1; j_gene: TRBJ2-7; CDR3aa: CASRGRRAGSSYEQYF; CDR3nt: TGCGCCAGCAGAGGGCGAAGGGCAGGGAGCTCCTACGAGCAGTACTTC
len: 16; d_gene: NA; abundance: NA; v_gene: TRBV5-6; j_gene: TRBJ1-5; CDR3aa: CASSVRTTGGNQPQHF; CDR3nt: TGTGCCAGCAGCGTTCGGACAACGGGGGGCAATCAGCCCCAGCATTTT
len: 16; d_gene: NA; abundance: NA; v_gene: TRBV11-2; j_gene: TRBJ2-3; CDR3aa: CASSLGAREPPDTQYF; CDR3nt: TGTGCCAGCAGCTTAGGGGCCCGGGAGCCCCCAGATACGCAGTATTTT
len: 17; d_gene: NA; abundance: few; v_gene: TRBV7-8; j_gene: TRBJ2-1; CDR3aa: CASSREMWDTSYNEQFF; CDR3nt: TGTGCCAGCAGCAGGGAGATGTGGGACACCTCCTACAATGAGCAGTTCTTC
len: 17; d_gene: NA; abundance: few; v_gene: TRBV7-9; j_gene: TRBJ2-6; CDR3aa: CASSPGTGSSGANVLTF; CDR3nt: TGTGCCAGCAGCCCCGGCACAGGGTCCTCTGGGGCCAACGTCCTGACTTTC
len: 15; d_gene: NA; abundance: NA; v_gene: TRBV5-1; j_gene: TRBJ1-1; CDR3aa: CASSLEAGRTTEAFF; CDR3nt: TGCGCCAGCAGCTTGGAAGCAGGGCGAACGACTGAAGCTTTCTTT
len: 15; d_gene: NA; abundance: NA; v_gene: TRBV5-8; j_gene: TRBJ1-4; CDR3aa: CASSLNTLREEKLFF; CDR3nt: TGTGCCAGCAGCTTGAACACGCTTCGAGAGGAAAAACTGTTTTTT
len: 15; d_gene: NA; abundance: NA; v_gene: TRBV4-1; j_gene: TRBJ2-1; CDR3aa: CASSSREIWDNEQFF; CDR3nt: TGCGCCAGCAGCTCAAGGGAGATTTGGGACAATGAGCAGTTCTTC
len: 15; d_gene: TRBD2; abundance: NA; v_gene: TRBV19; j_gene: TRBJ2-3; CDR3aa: CASSSQSGRAGTQYF; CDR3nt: TGTGCCAGTAGTAGCCAGAGCGGGAGGGCGGGTACGCAGTATTTT
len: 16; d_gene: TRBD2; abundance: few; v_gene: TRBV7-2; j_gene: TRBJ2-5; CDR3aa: CASSPGTRGGWETQYF; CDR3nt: TGTGCCAGCAGCCCGGGGACTAGAGGGGGGTGGGAGACCCAGTACTTC
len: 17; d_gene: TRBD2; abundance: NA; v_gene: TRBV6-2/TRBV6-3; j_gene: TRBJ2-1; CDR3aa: CASRSLGLAEPYNEQFF; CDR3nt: TGTGCCAGCAGATCACTTGGACTAGCGGAGCCCTACAATGAGCAGTTCTTC
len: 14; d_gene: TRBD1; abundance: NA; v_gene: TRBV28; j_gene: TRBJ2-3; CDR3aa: CASSLRQGVNTQYF; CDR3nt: TGTGCCAGCAGTTTACGGCAGGGGGTTAATACGCAGTATTTT
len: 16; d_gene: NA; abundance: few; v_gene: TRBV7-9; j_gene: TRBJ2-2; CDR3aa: CASSLANRWNTGELFF; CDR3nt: TGTGCCAGCAGCTTAGCTAACAGATGGAACACCGGGGAGCTGTTTTTT
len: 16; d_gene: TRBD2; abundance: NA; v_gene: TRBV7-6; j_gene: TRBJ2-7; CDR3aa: CASSPPGGTVVGEQYF; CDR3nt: TGTGCCAGCAGCCCACCGGGGGGGACGGTGGTGGGCGAGCAGTACTTC
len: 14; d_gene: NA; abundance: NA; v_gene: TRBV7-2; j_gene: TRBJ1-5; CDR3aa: CASSQSYSNQPQHF; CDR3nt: TGTGCCAGCAGCCAGTCTTATAGCAATCAGCCCCAGCATTTT
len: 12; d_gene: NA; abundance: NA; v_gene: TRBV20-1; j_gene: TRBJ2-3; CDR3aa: CSAKASTDTQYF; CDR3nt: TGCAGTGCTAAGGCTAGCACAGATACGCAGTATTTT
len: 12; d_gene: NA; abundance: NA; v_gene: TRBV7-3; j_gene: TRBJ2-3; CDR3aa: CASSFPGSTQYF; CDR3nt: TGTGCCAGCAGCTTTCCTGGGAGCACGCAGTATTTT